The table lists the clone carrying this T cell receptor beta chain with a count of one. Some clones are missing from TCRdb's copy, which holds only in-frame ones; the method was immunoSEQ multiplex PCR. The table lists 35,000 to 50,000 clones, roughly 85% of them singletons, with roughly 47% in the top ten. Unmatched junction bases numbered 9, after V lost 7 bases and J lost 0 bases. The CDR3 extends over 18 amino acids. Looked up from germline, CDR1 is LNHDA and CDR2 is SQIVND (reference sequence). These data originate in a study of control samples from healthy donors and cancer patients. The material sequenced was blood. This TCR derives from a man aged 60 to 69 in good health. This rearrangement joins TRBV19 to TRBJ2-6; 10 bases align to TRBD1. The chain's CDR3 is CASTLGQGVTSGANVLTF. CDR3 nucleotides: TGTGCCAGTACCCTTGGACAGGGGGTTACCTCTGGGGCCAACGTCCTGACTTTC.